This T cell receptor (beta chain) was captured by sequencing in a study of cytomegalovirus exposure and HLA in healthy donors. Whole-study findings and limits: Researchers reported in a later analysis that a missense DCLRE1C variant was tied to TCR beta V- and J-gene trimming. Presence/absence results assume similar sequencing depth per donor, which may not hold. Analysis was performed later, and it showed HLA-associated TCR beta chains to be more clonally expanded than equally common others.

Use of 60 Vbeta and 13 Jbeta primers characterized the PCR. The table came from immunoSEQ multiplex PCR; TCRdb's copy has only in-frame clones and leaves some out. The sample records 150,000 to 200,000 clones, roughly 84% being singletons. The CDR3 consists of 14 residues. CDR1 and CDR2 (germline): SGDLS, YYNGEE. V dropped 0 bases and J dropped 2 bases, with 9 bases sitting between them. Notes on this clone: The antigen is unknown.

Sequencing input: PBMCs. The chain uses TRBV9 and TRBJ2-7; perhaps TRBD2 as D (5 bases). This clonotype originated in a man aged 18 to 29 in good health and CMV-seropositive. CDR3 sequence: CASSVGVGAYEQYF. The DNA of the CDR3 is TGTGCCAGCAGCGTAGGAGTCGGGGCCTACGAGCAGTACTTC.